This is a list of T cell receptor beta chains from one sample in a study of cytomegalovirus exposure and HLA in healthy donors. Using immunoSEQ multiplex PCR, the repertoire was profiled, and TCRdb retains in-frame clones only, with some absent. Of tens of thousands of clones detected, roughly half appear once; the ten largest clones hold about an eighth. The sample taken for sequencing was PBMCs. The receptors here all came from a human donor in good health. The CDR3 runs from the conserved cysteine through the conserved F or W. D genes are given only for firm matches. Expanded clones are given a class, and other clones once, few, many or no size at all.

J: TRBJ2-7; V: TRBV13; D: TRBD2; size: -; DNA: TGTGCCAGCAGGCTTAGCGGGAGGGCCTTGGGCGAGCAGTACTTC; CDR3: CASRLSGRALGEQYF
J: TRBJ2-3; V: TRBV18; D: TRBD1; size: -; DNA: TGTGCCAGCTCCAAGGACAGGGCGAGCACAGGTACGCAGTATTTT; CDR3: CASSKDRASTGTQYF
J: TRBJ1-5; V: TRBV28; D: TRBD1; size: once; DNA: TGTGCCAGCAGTCGGAGAAGACAGGGCAGCAATCAGCCTCAGCATTTT; CDR3: CASSRRRQGSNQPQHF
J: TRBJ2-7; V: TRBV7-2; D: TRBD1; size: -; DNA: TGTGCCAGCAGCGGGACAGGGTACGGCTACGAGCAGTACTTC; CDR3: CASSGTGYGYEQYF
J: TRBJ1-5; V: TRBV9; D: -; size: -; DNA: TGTGCCAGCAGCGTAGCGGGGAGGGCAGATCAGCCCCAGCATTTT; CDR3: CASSVAGRADQPQHF
J: TRBJ1-3; V: TRBV7-2; D: TRBD1; size: -; DNA: TGTGCCAGCAGCTTCTCCGGGACAGGGGGACTCGGAAACACCATATATTTT; CDR3: CASSFSGTGGLGNTIYF
J: TRBJ1-5; V: TRBV19; D: TRBD1; size: once; DNA: TGTGCCAGTAGTATTTCCGGACAGGGGAATCAGCCCCAGCATTTT; CDR3: CASSISGQGNQPQHF
J: TRBJ1-6; V: TRBV27; D: TRBD1; size: -; DNA: TGTGCCAGCGGTATATACAGGGACAGGGGTGACTCACCCCTCCACTTT; CDR3: CASGIYRDRGDSPLHF
J: TRBJ1-1; V: TRBV27; D: -; size: few; DNA: TGTGCCAGCGGAAAGTTCGGGGGACGAAAAGTGAACACTGAAGCTTTCTTT; CDR3: CASGKFGGRKVNTEAFF
J: TRBJ1-5; V: TRBV19; D: TRBD1; size: few; DNA: TGTGCCAGTAGTATGGGACAGAACAATCAGCCCCAGCATTTT; CDR3: CASSMGQNNQPQHF
J: TRBJ2-5; V: TRBV7-2; D: -; size: -; DNA: TGTGCCAGCAGCATAATGTCCGTGGGGCAGGAGACCCAGTACTTC; CDR3: CASSIMSVGQETQYF
J: TRBJ2-3; V: TRBV19; D: TRBD2; size: -; DNA: TGTGCCAGTAGTATCTGGGCGGGAGTAATGAGGACAGATACGCAGTATTTT; CDR3: CASSIWAGVMRTDTQYF
J: TRBJ2-7; V: TRBV5-6; D: -; size: -; DNA: TGTGCCAGCAGCCTGCTCGGGCCCCGGGAAAGCTCCTACGAGCAGTACTTC; CDR3: CASSLLGPRESSYEQYF
J: TRBJ1-1; V: TRBV5-1; D: TRBD1; size: few; DNA: TGCGCCAGCAGCCTGACAGGGCCCTTGAACACTGAAGCTTTCTTT; CDR3: CASSLTGPLNTEAFF
J: TRBJ2-1; V: TRBV9; D: TRBD2; size: -; DNA: TGTGCCAGCAGCGTAGCTAGCGGGAGGGCCGGTTTCAATGAGCAGTTCTTC; CDR3: CASSVASGRAGFNEQFF
J: TRBJ2-1; V: TRBV19; D: -; size: -; DNA: TGTGCCAGTAGTCACCTCCCTTCCCTTCAACTTTACAATGAGCAGTTCTTC; CDR3: CASSHLPSLQLYNEQFF
J: TRBJ2-7; V: TRBV7-8; D: -; size: few; DNA: TGTGCCAGCAGCTTAAGCGACGGCCCCTACGAGCAGTACTTC; CDR3: CASSLSDGPYEQYF
J: TRBJ1-3; V: TRBV5-1; D: TRBD1; size: -; DNA: TGCGCCAGCAGCTTGGGACAGGGGGCAAGAAACACCATATATTTT; CDR3: CASSLGQGARNTIYF
J: TRBJ1-2; V: TRBV18; D: TRBD1; size: -; DNA: TGTGCCAGCTCACCACCGAGCTCAGGGGGCGCAGCCGGTGGCTACACCTTC; CDR3: CASSPPSSGGAAGGYTF
J: TRBJ2-1; V: TRBV29-1; D: TRBD1; size: few; DNA: TGCAGCGTTGAAAAAGGGACAGGGGTCCATGAGCAGTTCTTC; CDR3: CSVEKGTGVHEQFF
J: TRBJ2-3; V: TRBV20-1; D: -; size: -; DNA: TGCAGTGCTCTATCGGGAGATACGCAGTATTTT; CDR3: CSALSGDTQYF
J: TRBJ1-2; V: TRBV28; D: -; size: few; DNA: TGTGCCAGCAGTTTGGGGGCCAGGGGTAAGAACTATGGCTACACCTTC; CDR3: CASSLGARGKNYGYTF
J: TRBJ2-1; V: TRBV18; D: TRBD1; size: -; DNA: TGTGCCAGCTCACCGGGACAGAGTTACAATGAGCAGTTCTTC; CDR3: CASSPGQSYNEQFF
J: TRBJ2-1; V: TRBV18; D: TRBD1; size: -; DNA: TGTGCCAGCTCACCAAGGGGGACAGGGGGCACTATGTCCTACAATGAGCAGTTCTTC; CDR3: CASSPRGTGGTMSYNEQFF
J: TRBJ2-7; V: TRBV6-5; D: -; size: once; DNA: TGTGCCAGCAGGGGACATCTCTACGAGCAGTACTTC; CDR3: CASRGHLYEQYF
J: TRBJ2-1; V: TRBV18; D: TRBD1; size: -; DNA: TGTGCCAGCTCACCTCCTTGGACAGGGGTCGATGAGCAGTTCTTC; CDR3: CASSPPWTGVDEQFF
J: TRBJ2-3; V: TRBV7-3; D: TRBD2; size: -; DNA: TGTGCCAGCAGCTTTAGCGGGGGGGCAGATACGCAGTATTTT; CDR3: CASSFSGGADTQYF
J: TRBJ2-5; V: TRBV10-3; D: TRBD2; size: -; DNA: TGTGCCATCAGCCCTAAACTAGCGGGGGGTTTCCAAGAGACCCAGTACTTC; CDR3: CAISPKLAGGFQETQYF
J: TRBJ1-6; V: TRBV7-2; D: -; size: few; DNA: TGTGCCAGCAGCCCCGGGGGGGCTAGCTCCTATAATTCACCCCTCCACTTT; CDR3: CASSPGGASSYNSPLHF
J: TRBJ2-7; V: TRBV29-1; D: -; size: -; DNA: TGCAGCGTTGTCCGGGCGGCGAAGGGGCGCGAGCAGTACTTC; CDR3: CSVVRAAKGREQYF
J: TRBJ2-2; V: TRBV5-1; D: -; size: -; DNA: TGCGCCAGCAGCTTGATATACAACGCCGGGGAGCTGTTTTTT; CDR3: CASSLIYNAGELFF
J: TRBJ2-7; V: TRBV4-3; D: TRBD1; size: -; DNA: TGCGCCAGCAGCCAAGATGGCCCCTGGACAGGGACCTACGAGCAGTACTTC; CDR3: CASSQDGPWTGTYEQYF
J: TRBJ1-3; V: TRBV27; D: -; size: once; DNA: TGTGCCAGCTCAGCAGGGTCTGGAAACACCATATATTTT; CDR3: CASSAGSGNTIYF
J: TRBJ1-1; V: TRBV6-5; D: TRBD1; size: -; DNA: TGTGCCAGCACCAGGGGGGAAGGCACTGAAGCTTTCTTT; CDR3: CASTRGEGTEAFF
J: TRBJ1-2; V: TRBV9; D: -; size: -; DNA: TGTGCCAGCAGGGGGCCGGGAGATGGCTACACCTTC; CDR3: CASRGPGDGYTF
J: TRBJ1-5; V: TRBV15; D: -; size: few; DNA: TGTGCCACCAGCAGAATGGCAGGGAGGAATCAGCCCCAGCATTTT; CDR3: CATSRMAGRNQPQHF
J: TRBJ2-5; V: TRBV18; D: -; size: few; DNA: TGTGCCAGCTCACCGGCTGAGACTAGGGCTTTCCAGTACTTC; CDR3: CASSPAETRAFQYF
J: TRBJ2-1; V: TRBV6-1; D: -; size: -; DNA: TGTGCCAGCAGTGAAGTAGGGAGACTAGTTAGCGATGAGCAGTTCTTC; CDR3: CASSEVGRLVSDEQFF
J: TRBJ2-1; V: TRBV5-6; D: TRBD1; size: -; DNA: TGTGCCAGCAGCTTAGGGACAGCCTCCTACAATGAGCAGTTCTTC; CDR3: CASSLGTASYNEQFF
J: TRBJ1-6; V: TRBV7-2; D: -; size: -; DNA: TGTGCCAGCAGCTTATCTGGCAGGGTATCCTATAATTCACCCCTCCACTTT; CDR3: CASSLSGRVSYNSPLHF
J: TRBJ2-6; V: TRBV11-2; D: -; size: -; DNA: TGTGCCAGCAGCTTAAGTCGGGTCTCTGGGGCCAACGTCCTGACTTTC; CDR3: CASSLSRVSGANVLTF
J: TRBJ1-1; V: TRBV2; D: -; size: -; DNA: TGTGCCAGCAGTTCCAAGCCGACAGGCACTGAAGCTTTCTTT; CDR3: CASSSKPTGTEAFF
J: TRBJ2-3; V: TRBV7-9; D: TRBD2; size: -; DNA: TGTGCCAGCGGATTAGCGGGGCCTAGCACAGATACGCAGTATTTT; CDR3: CASGLAGPSTDTQYF
J: TRBJ2-2; V: TRBV10-3; D: -; size: -; DNA: TGTGCCATCAGTGAGTCTTTGCGACAGAACACCGGGGAGCTGTTTTTT; CDR3: CAISESLRQNTGELFF
J: TRBJ1-6; V: TRBV6-5; D: TRBD1; size: few; DNA: TGTGCCAGCAGTTACGGGGACAGGGTGCAGTCACCCCTCCACTTT; CDR3: CASSYGDRVQSPLHF
J: TRBJ2-3; V: TRBV6-5; D: TRBD2; size: -; DNA: TGTGCCAGCAGTTACTCGAGTCTAGCGGCCACAGATACGCAGTATTTT; CDR3: CASSYSSLAATDTQYF
J: TRBJ2-3; V: TRBV5-1; D: -; size: few; DNA: TGCGCCAGCAGCTCCACAGGGCCCCTCACAGATACGCAGTATTTT; CDR3: CASSSTGPLTDTQYF
J: TRBJ2-7; V: TRBV5-4; D: TRBD2; size: -; DNA: TGTGCCAGCAGCTTTGGGGGGGAAGACTACGAGCAGTACTTC; CDR3: CASSFGGEDYEQYF
J: TRBJ1-5; V: TRBV19; D: TRBD1; size: few; DNA: TGTGCCACCATACCTACAGGGGGTCGGAGACAGCCCCAGCATTTT; CDR3: CATIPTGGRRQPQHF
J: TRBJ1-6; V: TRBV4-2; D: TRBD1; size: few; DNA: TGTGCCAGCAGCGAAAGGGGACAGGGGGCTAGTTCACCCCTCCACTTT; CDR3: CASSERGQGASSPLHF
J: TRBJ1-6; V: TRBV27; D: TRBD1; size: few; DNA: TGTGCCAGCAGTCCCGGACAGGGGCCGAGAACACCCCTCCACTTT; CDR3: CASSPGQGPRTPLHF
J: TRBJ1-1; V: TRBV19; D: TRBD1; size: -; DNA: TGTGCCAGTAGCTCGACAGGGGGGACTGAAGCTTTCTTT; CDR3: CASSSTGGTEAFF
J: TRBJ1-2; V: TRBV7-2; D: TRBD1; size: few; DNA: TGTGCCAGCAGCGGAACAGGGGGTCGCGGCTACACCTTC; CDR3: CASSGTGGRGYTF
J: TRBJ2-6; V: TRBV6-5; D: -; size: -; DNA: TGTGCCAGTGGGGCAGGAAACTCTGGGGCCAACGTCCTGACTTTC; CDR3: CASGAGNSGANVLTF
J: TRBJ2-1; V: TRBV5-8; D: TRBD2; size: -; DNA: TGTGCCAGCAGCTCCGGACTAGCGACCTACAATGAGCAGTTCTTC; CDR3: CASSSGLATYNEQFF
J: TRBJ2-7; V: TRBV10-3; D: -; size: -; DNA: TGTGCCATCAGTGAGTCCCTCATGAGGGAGCAGTACTTC; CDR3: CAISESLMREQYF
J: TRBJ1-4; V: TRBV11-2; D: -; size: -; DNA: TGTGCCAGCAGCCGGGGAGGGGAGAGGCATGAAAAACTGTTTTTT; CDR3: CASSRGGERHEKLFF
J: TRBJ1-5; V: TRBV4-1; D: TRBD1; size: -; DNA: TGCGCCAGCAGCCACGGGACAGGGGGCAATCAGCCCCAGCATTTT; CDR3: CASSHGTGGNQPQHF
J: TRBJ1-5; V: TRBV2; D: -; size: few; DNA: TGTGCCAGCAGCGAAAACAGGGACGATCAGCCCCAGCATTTT; CDR3: CASSENRDDQPQHF